The source of this T cell receptor beta chain is a study of chemoradiotherapy in HPV16-positive cancers (dated by TCRdb to the early 2020s). Context from the whole study: Candidate HPV-specific T-cell clones and common TCR motifs were defined through functional T-cell assays on cells from a couple of HPV16-positive patients. The study asked whether T-cell immunity to the HPV oncoproteins E6 and E7 changes during chemoradiotherapy and whether this immunity affects survival. TCR repertoires from around 80 patients with HPV-related cancers were then used to track the candidate HPV-specific TCRs and motifs. Summary of the overall study and its limitations: Expansion of candidate HPV-specific clones and E7-related TCR motifs was observed in the tumor microenvironment during treatment, whereas no such expansion was observed for non-HPV-specific T cells. In HPV16-positive patients, expansion of HPV-responsive T cells during chemoradiotherapy was associated with improved recurrence-free survival. The survival association was reported for HPV16-positive patients, and the functional definition of HPV-specific T cells was derived from only a couple of HPV16-positive patients.

As for this clone: The clone's antigen remains unknown. Base qualities are not at hand, and no much larger clone is one base apart.

Repertoires were sampled repeatedly over the course of chemoradiotherapy, so clonal expansion could be followed in the tumor microenvironment. Libraries were constructed by the immunoSEQ multiplex PCR assay. TCRdb took over this immuneACCESS table, retaining in-frame rearrangements with V and J assigned. Such tables are incomplete; in checked studies, under half of the missing clones stem from an unresolved V gene, and the remainder is unexplained. The sample table shows over 3,000 clones, and approximately 95% are seen once. The biggest ten clones account for around 3.6% of the sample. The CDR3 runs 15 amino acids, cysteine and phenylalanine included. The sequence is cut down to CDR3 DNA, 45 bases in frame from base 1. V and J are truncated by 3 bases and 1 base respectively, leaving an intervening sequence of 10 bases. According to the germline V gene, CDR1 reads MDHEN and CDR2 reads SYDVKM.

The chain is encoded by TRBV28 joined to TRBJ1-3; no D gene can be assigned with confidence. The TCR comes from a human donor with HPV-associated anogenital cancer. The source material was tumor tissue, sampled from a patient who underwent chemoradiotherapy. The DNA is as follows: TGTGCCAGCAGTTTCCCAAGGGAGTCTGGAAACACCATATATTTT. Translated, it reads CASSFPRESGNTIYF.